Listed here are 24 T cell receptor beta chains from one sample, sequenced in a study of T cell clonality in common variable immunodeficiency. The protocol was immunoSEQ multiplex PCR, while the TCRdb copy is restricted to in-frame clones and leaves out a portion. The sample contains under 40,000 clones, none of them singletons. Sequenced: peripheral blood mononuclear cells. The receptors here all came from a person aged 18 to 69 in good health.

This clone was recorded many times. The DNA ends 3 residues before the CDR3 does, and the rest of the CDR3 is filled in from the germline J gene. The chain couples TRBV19 to TRBJ1-1, with TRBD1 matching over 11 bases. V lost 5 bases and J lost 5; bases outside the gene matches: 4. The CDR3 loop spans 14 amino acids. Per the germline V gene, CDR1 is LNHDA and CDR2 is SQIVND (reference sequence). The CDR3 bases that were read are TGTGCCAGTAGTCCTCGGGACAGGGGGACTGAA. This translates into CASSPRDRGTE. The full CDR3 protein is CASSPRDRGTEAFF.

Many counts were recorded for this clone. The CDR3 end is not reached by the read, which stops 3 residues before it; the germline J gene fills it in. The chain employs TRBV19 and TRBJ1-6, with D tentatively TRBD1 (6 bases). The CDR3 runs 15 residues. Trimming removed 5 bases at V and 10 bases at J, with 18 bases between. In germline, CDR1 is LNHDA, CDR2 SQIVND (reference sequence). The DNA read from the CDR3 is TGTGCCAGTAGTTCCCGGGTGGGGGCCAGGTCACCC. Amino acid sequence: CASSSRVGARSP. Given in full, the CDR3 is CASSSRVGARSPLHF.

This clone was seen at least ten times. The read falls 3 residues short of the CDR3 end, and the missing part is taken from the germline J gene. The chain couples TRBV9 to TRBJ1-2; TRBD1 might be the D (5 bases). Germline lookup yields CDR1 SGDLS and CDR2 YYNGEE. This CDR3 is 13 amino acids long. V lost 2 bases and J 4 bases, leaving 9 bases between the germline ends. The CDR3 sequence is CASSVDISYGYTF. The covered CDR3 bases are TGTGCCAGCAGCGTGGACATCTCCTATGGC.

This clone was observed at least ten times. The read is 3 residues too short to cover the CDR3 end, so that end is filled in from the germline J gene. The gene calls are TRBV7-2 and TRBJ2-7; 9 nucleotides line up with TRBD1. Germline CDR1 reads SGHTA; CDR2 reads FQGNSA. The trim removed 4 bases at V and 4 bases at J, leaving 8 bases unmatched. This CDR3 region has 15 residues. CDR3 bases read: TGTGCCAGCAGCTCTCCAGGACAGGGGTGGTACGAG. Protein sequence: CASSSPGQGWYE. The whole CDR3 sequence is CASSSPGQGWYEQYF.

This clone was seen at least ten times. The read comes to an end 3 residues before the CDR3 does, leaving the germline J gene to fill in the end. V and J are TRBV2 and TRBJ2-7; 10 bases are shared with TRBD2. The germline V gene encodes CDR1 SNHLY and CDR2 FYNNEI. Trimming at V came to 2 bases and at J to 3 bases, leaving 4 bases not matched to a gene. The CDR3 runs 15 residues. The CDR3 is CASSERLAGYYEQYF. Incomplete CDR3 DNA: TGTGCCAGCAGTGAACGACTAGCGGGCTACTACGAG.

This clone was observed at least ten times. The sequenced fragment ends 3 residues before the CDR3 boundary, so the rest is inferred from the germline J gene. The sample contains more than one DNA sequence encoding this CDR3. The chain is built from TRBV18 and TRBJ2-5; 15 bases fit TRBD2. With 0 bases clipped from V and 4 bases from J, the junction kept 0 bases outside the gene matches. Germline lookup yields CDR1 KGHSH and CDR2 LQKENI. The CDR3 sequence is 16 residues long. CDR3 loop: CASSPPGLAGGETQYF. The covered CDR3 bases are TGTGCCAGCTCACCACCGGGACTAGCGGGAGGAGAGACC. The entire variable domain, with the rest obtained from reference TRBV18 and TRBJ2-5, is as follows: NAGVMQNPRHLVRRRGQEARLRCSPMKGHSHVYWYRQLPEEGLKFMVYLQKENIIDESGMPKERFSAEFPKEGPSILRIQQVVRGDSAAYFCASSPPGLAGGETQYFGPGTRLLVL.

This clone was seen many times. The read ends 3 residues shy of where the CDR3 ends; the end is completed using the germline J gene. V gene TRBV7-2 combines with J gene TRBJ2-2, with 7 nucleotides matching TRBD2. The J segment lost 7 bases and the V segment lost 8 bases, leaving 10 bases of the junction unmatched. The germline gives CDR1 SGHTA, CDR2 FQGNSA. The CDR3 sequence is 14 residues long. CDR3 DNA, as far as it was read: TGTGCCAGCCGGGACTACACGGTGGGCGGGGAG. Encoded protein: CASRDYTVGGE. The full CDR3 protein reads CASRDYTVGGELFF.

Ten or more counts support this clone. Read sequence stops 3 residues before the CDR3 end, and the germline J gene provides the missing end. This chain uses TRBV4-2 with TRBJ2-7; 9 bases match TRBD2. Germline V gene lookup returns CDR1 LGHNA and CDR2 YNFKEQ. The CDR3 is made up of 16 amino acids. Trimming at V came to 3 bases and at J to 0 bases, leaving 6 bases not matched to a gene. The CDR3: CASSQGGLALSYEQYF. The sequenced part of the CDR3 DNA is TGTGCCAGCAGCCAGGGGGGACTAGCTCTCTCCTACGAG.

This clone was counted ten times or more. The read finishes 3 residues shy of the CDR3 end, and the germline J gene is used to complete it. The rearrangement joins TRBV20-1 to TRBJ2-7, with D possibly being TRBD2 (6 bases). The CDR3 runs 17 residues. Germline lookup yields CDR1 DFQATT and CDR2 SNEGSKA (reference sequence). The V end lost 0 bases, the J end lost 2 bases, and 20 bases lay between the germline ends. CDR3 DNA (partial): TGCAGTGCTAGAGATTTTCGTGTCGGGGACTCGACCTACGAG. Encoded protein: CSARDFRVGDSTYE. The full CDR3 reads CSARDFRVGDSTYEQYF.

This clone was seen at least ten times. Sequencing ends 3 residues short of the CDR3 end; the germline J gene provides the rest. V usage is TRBV6-1 and J usage is TRBJ1-5; 7 bases are a match to TRBD1. The CDR3 runs 15 residues. Germline lookup yields CDR1 MNHNS and CDR2 SASEGT. J was trimmed by 3 bases and V by 4 bases; bases with no gene match: 6. The covered CDR3 bases are TGTGCCAGCAGTGCAGACAGGGAAGACAATCAGCCC. Its protein is CASSADREDNQP. The whole CDR3 protein is CASSADREDNQPQHF.

This clone was recorded many times. Coverage ceases 3 residues before the CDR3 finishes, and the germline J gene fills in the end. The V and J genes are TRBV20-1 and TRBJ1-5; TRBD1 aligns across 8 bases. V was clipped by 5 bases and J by 0 bases; unmatched bases: 9. In germline, CDR1 is DFQATT, CDR2 SNEGSKA (reference sequence). This CDR3 region has 16 residues. The CDR3 bases that were read are TGCAGTGCTCCCACAGGGGGATCTCCTAGCAATCAGCCC. Translation gives CSAPTGGSPSNQP. The complete CDR3 reads CSAPTGGSPSNQPQHF.

This clone came up many times. The read is 3 residues too short to cover the CDR3 end, so that end is filled in from the germline J gene. The chain links TRBV5-4 to TRBJ2-1; tentative D call: TRBD1 (6 bases). The germline V gene encodes CDR1 SGHNT and CDR2 YYREEE (reference sequence). V was clipped by 4 bases and J by 1 base, with 12 bases between them. The CDR3 contains 15 residues. The CDR3 bases that were read are TGTGCCAGCAGCGACGGGACAAGTTCCTACAATGAG. This codes for CASSDGTSSYNE. The entire CDR3 is CASSDGTSSYNEQFF.

This clone was seen repeatedly, ten times or more. The read ends 3 residues early relative to the CDR3; the germline J gene fills the gap. V gene TRBV5-1 combines with J gene TRBJ2-1, with TRBD2 matching over 8 bases. This CDR3 has 16 residues. The V gene's germline CDR1 is SGHRS and CDR2 YFSETQ. Trimming cost V 3 bases and J 5 bases; bases outside gene matches: 10. CDR3 bases read: TGCGCCAGCAGCTCCCGGGGGGGGACAACAAACAATGAG. It encodes CASSSRGGTTNNE. The CDR3 reads in full as CASSSRGGTTNNEQFF.

This clone was seen at least ten times. Read data end 3 residues before the CDR3 end; the end is taken from the germline J gene. The gene calls are TRBV7-9 and TRBJ2-1, with D unclear. The CDR3 spans 11 residues. V was shortened by 5 bases and J by 9 bases, with 8 bases between the two germline ends. Germline V gene lookup returns CDR1 SEHNR and CDR2 FQNEAQ (reference sequence). The CDR3 sequence is CASSGGVEQFF. CDR3 DNA, as far as it was read: TGTGCCAGCAGCGGCGGAGTTGAG.

This clone showed up many times. The read ends 3 residues before the CDR3 terminus; that terminus is restored from the germline J gene. The chain is built from TRBV11-2 and TRBJ2-7; 10 positions agree with TRBD2. Germline V lookup: CDR1 SGHAT, CDR2 FQNNGV. The ends lost 1 base at V and 5 bases at J; junction bases unmatched: 5. This CDR3 is built from 15 residues. CDR3 protein: CASSLGSGRSNEQYF. The CDR3 bases that were read are TGTGCCAGCAGCTTAGGTAGCGGGAGGTCGAACGAG.

As for this clone: Read coverage stops 3 residues before the CDR3 terminus; the germline J gene supplies the remainder. The rearrangement uses TRBV2 and TRBJ1-2; no definite D call. The CDR3 covers 15 residues. The germline V gene has CDR1 SNHLY and CDR2 FYNNEI. The part of the CDR3 DNA that was read is TGTGCCAGCAGCGCTGGGCGAAACTCCTACAATGAC. It specifies CASSAGRNSYND. The CDR3 in full is CASSAGRNSYNDYTF.

This clone was detected many times. The CDR3 end falls 3 residues outside the read, so it is completed with the germline J gene. The chain uses TRBV20-1 and TRBJ1-4; 8 positions agree with TRBD1. The V gene's germline CDR1 is DFQATT and CDR2 SNEGSKA (reference sequence). The J segment lost 5 bases and the V segment lost 2 bases, leaving 1 base of the junction unmatched. The CDR3 loop spans 13 amino acids. The CDR3 protein is CSARRQGNEKLFF. CDR3 DNA, as far as it was read: TGCAGTGCTAGACGACAGGGGAATGAAAAA.

At least ten counts were recorded for this clone. The read falls 3 residues short of the CDR3 end, and the missing part is taken from the germline J gene. V usage is TRBV2 and J usage is TRBJ2-5; D may be TRBD2 (6 bases). Deletions cut 4 bases from V and 7 bases from J, with 25 bases between. This CDR3 has 17 amino acids. Germline CDR1 reads SNHLY; CDR2 reads FYNNEI. The CDR3 sequence is CASSGLNPMGQGGTQYF. CDR3 DNA (partial): TGTGCCAGCAGTGGGCTAAATCCGATGGGCCAGGGAGGGACC.

This clone has at least ten counts. The CDR3 extends 3 residues past the end of the read, so its final part is completed from the germline J gene. This sequence joins TRBV20-1 and TRBJ2-3; TRBD1 is a possible D gene (7 bases). V was pared by 0 bases and J by 3 bases, with 25 bases between. Germline lookup yields CDR1 DFQATT and CDR2 SNEGSKA (reference sequence). The CDR3 is 19 residues long. CDR3 residues: CSARDYLVRQGGWTDTQYF. The CDR3 DNA, read in part, is TGCAGTGCTAGAGATTACCTCGTCCGACAGGGAGGTTGGACAGATACG.

This clone was seen repeatedly, ten times or more. The read halts 3 residues ahead of the CDR3 end, with the missing end drawn from the germline J gene. The V gene is TRBV15, the J gene TRBJ2-5; 8 bases are shared with TRBD1. Germline trimming cut 5 bases from V and 2 bases from J; bases unmatched to any gene: 4. The germline gives CDR1 LNHNV, CDR2 YYDKDF (reference sequence). The CDR3 runs 14 residues. The CDR3 bases that were read are TGTGCCACCAGCCCCCGGGACAGGCAAGAGACC. Amino acids: CATSPRDRQET. The entire CDR3 sequence reads CATSPRDRQETQYF.

This clone was counted at least ten times. The observed sequence ends 3 residues before the CDR3 terminus, with the missing tail filled in from the germline J gene. The chain has TRBV20-1 and TRBJ1-2; no clear D gene. This CDR3 has 14 amino acids. The V end was cut by 5 bases, the J end by 6 bases, with 19 bases between. In germline, CDR1 is DFQATT, CDR2 SNEGSKA (reference sequence). CDR3 DNA (partial): TGCAGTGCTGGAATGCGGGAATTTAATCATGGC. Its translation is CSAGMREFNHG. The whole CDR3 is CSAGMREFNHGYTF.

The table lists this clone with many counts. The read ends 3 residues shy of where the CDR3 ends; the end is completed using the germline J gene. J is TRBJ2-2 and V is TRBV7-2; perhaps TRBD1 as D (5 bases). Germline CDR1 is SGHTA and CDR2 is FQGNSA. There are 12 residues in the CDR3. The CDR3 DNA, read in part, is TGTGCCAGCAGCCGACAGTTGGGCGAG. It encodes CASSRQLGE. The full CDR3 reads CASSRQLGELFF.

This clone was recorded at least ten times. The CDR3 bases that were read are TGTGCCAGCAGCTTAGTGGGGACAGGGGGATCACCC. Translation gives CASSLVGTGGSP. The entire CDR3 protein is CASSLVGTGGSPLHF. The chain employs TRBV7-2 and TRBJ1-6; 11 bases line up with TRBD1. The missing CDR3 end, 3 residues past where the read stops, is filled in from the germline J gene. V lost 1 base to trimming and J lost 10 bases; unmatched junction nucleotides: 3. CDR1 and CDR2 (germline): SGHTA, FQGNSA. This CDR3 comprises 15 residues.

In its sample, this clone was seen many times. The CDR3 is cut off 3 residues early in the read; its end comes from the germline J gene. The V and J genes are TRBV20-1 and TRBJ2-1; TRBD2 aligns across 11 bases. Germline CDR1 DFQATT, CDR2 SNEGSKA (reference sequence). V was clipped by 5 bases and J by 5 bases; unmatched bases: 5. This CDR3 spans 14 amino acids. The CDR3 sequence: CSASTSGSHNEQFF. The part of the CDR3 DNA that was read is TGCAGTGCTTCTACTAGCGGGAGCCACAATGAG.